The rows below give T cell receptor beta chains drawn from one sample of a study of T cell responses to AZD1222 COVID-19 vaccine. Using immunoSEQ multiplex PCR, the repertoire was profiled, and TCRdb retains in-frame clones only, with some absent. Among 150,000 to 200,000 clones listed, approximately 90% were seen once. Source: peripheral blood, taken on day 0 of AZD1222 vaccination. These receptor sequences come from an adult in good health. The CDR3 runs from the conserved cysteine through the conserved F or W. Fields, in order: D gene, J gene, V gene, clone size, CDR3 DNA, CDR3 protein. A D gene is named only where the DNA matches it firmly. Some rows mark clone size as missing; the rest say once, few, many or name a class of expanded clone.

NA | TRBJ2-2 | TRBV11-3 | NA | TGTGCCAGCAGCTTACTTAGAACCGGGGAGCTGTTTTTT | CASSLLRTGELFF
TRBD2 | TRBJ2-2 | TRBV4-3 | NA | TGCGCCAGCAGCCCTCGACTAGCGGGGAACACCGGGGAGCTGTTTTTT | CASSPRLAGNTGELFF
NA | TRBJ1-1 | TRBV11-2 | few | TGTGCCAGCACCCCCGGTGAGGGGGGGAACACTGAAGCTTTCTTT | CASTPGEGGNTEAFF
TRBD1 | TRBJ2-1 | TRBV7-9 | NA | TGTGCCAGCAGCTTGGGGACAGGCAACTACAATGAGCAGTTCTTC | CASSLGTGNYNEQFF
NA | TRBJ1-1 | TRBV6-4 | NA | TGTGCCAGCAGCCTCAATATTGCCGGGAAGAACACTGAAGCTTTCTTT | CASSLNIAGKNTEAFF
NA | TRBJ1-6 | TRBV19 | NA | TGTGCCAGTACGGGCCGGTCCTATAATTCACCCCTCCACTTT | CASTGRSYNSPLHF
TRBD2 | TRBJ2-7 | TRBV9 | NA | TGTGCCAGCAGCGTGGGTCTGGTAGCGGGGGGCTACGAGCAGTACTTC | CASSVGLVAGGYEQYF
NA | TRBJ1-1 | TRBV11-1 | NA | TGTGCCAGCAGCCGCCAGGGCGGGAGGGTGAACACTGAAGCTTTCTTT | CASSRQGGRVNTEAFF
NA | TRBJ1-1 | TRBV6-2/TRBV6-3 | NA | TGTGCCAGCAACCCTCGAGGGTACATCACTGAAGCTTTCTTT | CASNPRGYITEAFF
NA | TRBJ1-1 | TRBV5-1 | once | TGCGCCAGCAGCTCCCTGGGGGGGAGGATGAACACTGAAGCTTTCTTT | CASSSLGGRMNTEAFF
NA | TRBJ1-1 | TRBV5-1 | NA | TGCGCCAGCAGCTTGGCTAGCACTGAAGCTTTCTTT | CASSLASTEAFF
TRBD1 | TRBJ2-7 | TRBV4-1 | NA | TGCGCCAGCAGCGACCGACAGGGCCCCTACGAGCAGTACTTC | CASSDRQGPYEQYF
TRBD1 | TRBJ1-5 | TRBV6-5 | NA | TGTGCCAGCAGAGGACAGGGAGTCAGCAATCAGCCCCAGCATTTT | CASRGQGVSNQPQHF
NA | TRBJ2-7 | TRBV11-2 | NA | TGTGCCAGCAGCTCCCCATATCGAACCCCCTACGAGCAGTACTTC | CASSSPYRTPYEQYF
TRBD1 | TRBJ1-2 | TRBV19 | NA | TGTGCCAGTAGTATGGCAGGGGGCACCTATGGCTACACCTTC | CASSMAGGTYGYTF
NA | TRBJ2-5 | TRBV11-1 | once | TGTGCCAGCAGCTTAGGAGTGCAAGAGACCCAGTACTTC | CASSLGVQETQYF
NA | TRBJ2-2 | TRBV2 | NA | TGTGCCAGCACCGCCGGGACCCCGAACACCGGGGAGCTGTTTTTT | CASTAGTPNTGELFF
TRBD1 | TRBJ2-5 | TRBV6-5 | NA | TGTGCCAGCACGAGGACAGGGGGAGGAGGGGAGACCCAGTACTTC | CASTRTGGGGETQYF
NA | TRBJ1-4 | TRBV18 | NA | TGTGCCAGCTCACGGAATCTAGATGAAAAACTGTTTTTT | CASSRNLDEKLFF
TRBD2 | TRBJ2-3 | TRBV20-1 | NA | TGCAGTGCTAGTAGTCCTAGCGGGCCCACAGATACGCAGTATTTT | CSASSPSGPTDTQYF
TRBD1 | TRBJ1-6 | TRBV4-3 | NA | TGCGCCAGCAGCCAAGATTCACAGGGGTCCAATTCACCCCTCCACTTT | CASSQDSQGSNSPLHF
TRBD1 | TRBJ2-1 | TRBV24-1 | NA | TGTGCCACCAGTGCCCGAGGGGGCAGTGAGCAGTTCTTC | CATSARGGSEQFF
TRBD2 | TRBJ2-5 | TRBV2 | NA | TGTGCCAGCAGTCAAGTGGGACTAGCGGGGGAGACCCAGTACTTC | CASSQVGLAGETQYF
NA | TRBJ1-2 | TRBV27 | once | TGTGCCAGCAGTCCTCACATTGGGGCTGGTGGCTACACCTTC | CASSPHIGAGGYTF
TRBD2 | TRBJ2-4 | TRBV9 | once | TGTGCCAGCAGCCTCGGACTAGCGGGGGCTGGGGACATTCAGTACTTC | CASSLGLAGAGDIQYF
TRBD1 | TRBJ2-5 | TRBV5-1 | NA | TGCGCCAGCCGACAGGGTGCCCAAGAGACCCAGTACTTC | CASRQGAQETQYF
NA | TRBJ1-5 | TRBV7-2 | NA | TGTGCCAGCAGCTCACAGACTTATCCGGGGCAGCCCCAGCATTTT | CASSSQTYPGQPQHF
TRBD1 | TRBJ2-7 | TRBV19 | NA | TGTGCCAGTAGGAGAGAGGAACAGGGGGCCTACGAGCAGTACTTC | CASRREEQGAYEQYF
NA | TRBJ1-1 | TRBV18 | NA | TGTGCCAGCTCACCGGACAGCCCGAACACTGAAGCTTTCTTT | CASSPDSPNTEAFF
NA | TRBJ2-1 | TRBV7-2 | NA | TGTGCCAGCAGCTTAGCGCGTAGGGGACACCTATTCTTC | CASSLARRGHLFF
TRBD1 | TRBJ2-7 | TRBV3-1/TRBV3-2 | once | TGTGCCAGCAGCCAAGATCGTGGCAGGGGGAACCAGTACTTC | CASSQDRGRGNQYF
TRBD2 | TRBJ2-7 | TRBV7-9 | once | TGTGCCAGCAGCTCGCACGTCTCTAGCGGGGGGGGTCCCTACGAGCAGTACTTC | CASSSHVSSGGGPYEQYF
NA | TRBJ1-6 | TRBV7-2 | few | TGTGCCAGCAGCTTAGGGGGGGGTTCACCCCTCCACTTT | CASSLGGGSPLHF
NA | TRBJ1-5 | TRBV27 | NA | TGTGCCAGCAGTTTAATCCCCCCTGAGGGCAATCAGCCCCAGCATTTT | CASSLIPPEGNQPQHF
NA | TRBJ1-1 | TRBV4-2 | NA | TGTGCCAGCAGCCAAGATTCGGATGCTGAAGCTTTCTTT | CASSQDSDAEAFF
NA | TRBJ2-5 | TRBV3-1/TRBV3-2 | NA | TGTGCCAGCAGCCAAGCTAAGGGGCAAGAGACCCAGTACTTC | CASSQAKGQETQYF
NA | TRBJ1-1 | TRBV11-2 | NA | TGTGCCAGCAGCTTGTGGACGGGGAACACTGAAGCTTTCTTT | CASSLWTGNTEAFF
NA | TRBJ1-3 | TRBV9 | NA | TGTGCCAGCAGCGTATCGCGAAGGGACTCTGGAAACACCATATATTTT | CASSVSRRDSGNTIYF
TRBD1 | TRBJ2-7 | TRBV14 | NA | TGTGCCAGCAGTCGGGACGGGACAGTAACCGAGCAGTACTTC | CASSRDGTVTEQYF
TRBD2 | TRBJ2-2 | TRBV5-1 | NA | TGCGCCAGCAGCTACCTAGCGGGGAGCACCGGGGAGCTGTTTTTT | CASSYLAGSTGELFF
TRBD2 | TRBJ2-2 | TRBV3-1/TRBV3-2 | once | TGTGCCAGCAGCCAAAGGACTAGCGGGGGGTACACCGGGGAGCTGTTTTTT | CASSQRTSGGYTGELFF
TRBD2 | TRBJ2-7 | TRBV27 | few | TGTGCCAGCCGCGGGGGAGCTCCATACGAGCAGTACTTC | CASRGGAPYEQYF
NA | TRBJ2-1 | TRBV12-3/TRBV12-4 | NA | TGTGCCAGCAGCCGGGACGGGTGGAATGAGCAGTTCTTC | CASSRDGWNEQFF
TRBD1 | TRBJ1-1 | TRBV7-9 | NA | TGTGCCAGCAGCGCGACAGGGTGGGGCACTGAAGCTTTCTTT | CASSATGWGTEAFF
NA | TRBJ2-7 | TRBV7-9 | few | TGTGCCAGCAGCTTAGAGAGCCTTGGGTACGAGCAGTACTTC | CASSLESLGYEQYF